In this sample, the clone carrying this T cell receptor beta chain turned up a few times. Its antigen remains unidentified. This sample stems from a study of cytomegalovirus exposure and HLA in healthy donors. General study findings and limits: By a later analysis, the bulk of CMV-associated TCR beta chains appeared HLA-restricted. Certain indistinguishable V segments, among them TRBV6-2 and TRBV6-3, were excluded. There were several of the most significant clusters that appeared linked to common viral pathogens in a later analysis.

Use of 60 Vbeta and 13 Jbeta primers characterized the PCR. Sequencing was performed with immunoSEQ multiplex PCR; in TCRdb, only in-frame clones are kept and a portion is missing. The sample includes 100,000 to 150,000 clones, around 82% seen only once; the top ten take 1.2%. V was clipped by 3 bases and J by 3 bases, with 7 bases between them. CDR3 length: 12 residues. CDR1 is SGHRS, CDR2 YFSETQ, per germline. This chain uses TRBV5-1 with TRBJ2-7; D is uncertain. This TCR was sampled from a female donor in good health and CMV-seronegative. The sequenced material came from PBMCs. The CDR3 DNA is TGCGCCAGCAGCTCTAGTTTCTACGAGCAGTACTTC. It encodes CASSSSFYEQYF.